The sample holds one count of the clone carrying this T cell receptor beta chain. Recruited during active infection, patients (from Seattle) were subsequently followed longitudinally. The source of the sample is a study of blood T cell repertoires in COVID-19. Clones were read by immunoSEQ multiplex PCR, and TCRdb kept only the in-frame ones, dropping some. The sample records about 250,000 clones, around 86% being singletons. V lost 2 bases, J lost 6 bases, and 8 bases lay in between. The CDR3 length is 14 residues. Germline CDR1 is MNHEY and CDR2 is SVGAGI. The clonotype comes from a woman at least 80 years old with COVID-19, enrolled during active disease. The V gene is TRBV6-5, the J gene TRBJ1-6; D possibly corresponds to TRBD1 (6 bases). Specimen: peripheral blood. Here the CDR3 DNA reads TGTGCCAGCAGTTACGGGGGCCTTAATTCACCCCTCCACTTT. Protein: CASSYGGLNSPLHF.